This is a list of T cell receptor beta chains from one sample in a study of T cells after yellow fever vaccination. MiXCR, applied by TCRdb to the 5' RACE reads, yields one record per CDR3 protein. Here the sample spans about 630,000 distinct CDR3 sequences, 12% being singletons. The material was PBMCs, obtained on the day of the yellow fever booster vaccination. The receptors were sampled from a man aged 25-40 years who received the YFV17D yellow fever vaccine. The CDR3 runs from the conserved cysteine through the conserved F or W. A D gene is named only where the DNA matches it firmly. Clone size is not always given. Where it is, it says once, few, many or a class for expanded clones.

D gene: TRBD1; clone size: .; V gene: TRBV7-9; J gene: TRBJ2-1; CDR3 DNA: TGTGCCAGCAGCTCAATCGGGACAGGGATGTTTTACAATGAGCAGTTCTTC; CDR3 protein: CASSSIGTGMFYNEQFF
D gene: TRBD1; clone size: .; V gene: TRBV28; J gene: TRBJ1-2; CDR3 DNA: TGTGCCAGCAGTGCCCCAGGGGGGACTCCTAACTATGGCTACACCTTC; CDR3 protein: CASSAPGGTPNYGYTF
D gene: TRBD2; clone size: .; V gene: TRBV19; J gene: TRBJ2-1; CDR3 DNA: TGTGCCAGTAGCCCGGGACTAGCGGCTCTCAATGAGCAGTTCTTC; CDR3 protein: CASSPGLAALNEQFF
D gene: TRBD2; clone size: few; V gene: TRBV5-4; J gene: TRBJ2-1; CDR3 DNA: TGTGCCAGCAGCGGGGGGGATGAGCAGTTCTTC; CDR3 protein: CASSGGDEQFF
D gene: .; clone size: .; V gene: TRBV28; J gene: TRBJ2-2; CDR3 DNA: TGTGTTACACTCACCAACGGGGGGGAGCTGTTTTTT; CDR3 protein: CVTLTNGGELFF
D gene: .; clone size: .; V gene: TRBV6-5; J gene: TRBJ1-1; CDR3 DNA: TGTGCCAGCAGTTACACCTTACCCCGACGGAGAGGCTTCACTGAAGCTTTCTTT; CDR3 protein: CASSYTLPRRRGFTEAFF
D gene: TRBD1; clone size: .; V gene: TRBV7-2; J gene: TRBJ2-1; CDR3 DNA: TGTGCCAGCACGGAGAGGGGACAGGGGTTCTATGAGCAGTTCTTC; CDR3 protein: CASTERGQGFYEQFF
D gene: .; clone size: few; V gene: TRBV18; J gene: TRBJ2-7; CDR3 DNA: TGTGCCAGCTCAGCGGCCGGGCAGAGCTCCTACGAGCAGTACTTC; CDR3 protein: CASSAAGQSSYEQYF
D gene: TRBD2; clone size: many; V gene: TRBV24-1; J gene: TRBJ2-5; CDR3 DNA: TGTGCCACGGGACTAGCGGCACAAGAGACCCAGTACTTC; CDR3 protein: CATGLAAQETQYF
D gene: TRBD2; clone size: few; V gene: TRBV20-1; J gene: TRBJ2-5; CDR3 DNA: TGCAGTGCTAGAGATCTCGCGGGAGTCGGGGAGACCCAGTACTTC; CDR3 protein: CSARDLAGVGETQYF
D gene: .; clone size: few; V gene: TRBV27; J gene: TRBJ2-7; CDR3 DNA: TGTGCCAGCAGTTTTAATCCCAGCCCGGCCTACGAGCAGTACTTC; CDR3 protein: CASSFNPSPAYEQYF
D gene: TRBD1; clone size: few; V gene: TRBV19; J gene: TRBJ2-7; CDR3 DNA: TGTGCCAGTAGCGGGACAGGGTTCGACGAGCAGTACTTC; CDR3 protein: CASSGTGFDEQYF
D gene: TRBD2; clone size: .; V gene: TRBV11-2; J gene: TRBJ2-7; CDR3 DNA: TGTGCCAGCAGCTTAACGGGTGAGCGGGGGGAGCAGTACTTC; CDR3 protein: CASSLTGERGEQYF
D gene: .; clone size: .; V gene: TRBV24-1; J gene: TRBJ2-2; CDR3 DNA: TGTGCCACCCAGGGAAACACCGGGGAGCTGTTTTTT; CDR3 protein: CATQGNTGELFF
D gene: TRBD1; clone size: many; V gene: TRBV10-3; J gene: TRBJ2-2; CDR3 DNA: TGTGCCATCAGCCCCACAGGGGGAGAAGGGGAGCTGTTTTTT; CDR3 protein: CAISPTGGEGELFF
D gene: .; clone size: few; V gene: TRBV20-1; J gene: TRBJ2-2; CDR3 DNA: TGCAGTGCTAGTTCCGGGGAGCTGTTTTTT; CDR3 protein: CSASSGELFF
D gene: TRBD2; clone size: .; V gene: TRBV11-2; J gene: TRBJ2-1; CDR3 DNA: TGTGCCAGCAGCTTAACTTGGGAGGGCCGATACAATGAGCAGTTCTTC; CDR3 protein: CASSLTWEGRYNEQFF
D gene: TRBD2; clone size: .; V gene: TRBV11-2; J gene: TRBJ2-1; CDR3 DNA: TGTGCCAGCAGCTCCCGAGCGATGGGTAGCGGGACTCGGAGCAATGAGCAGTTCTTC; CDR3 protein: CASSSRAMGSGTRSNEQFF
D gene: .; clone size: few; V gene: TRBV28; J gene: TRBJ1-1; CDR3 DNA: TGTGCCAGCAGCTTGCCCGGGACCTACGAAGCTTTCTTT; CDR3 protein: CASSLPGTYEAFF
D gene: .; clone size: few; V gene: TRBV7-9; J gene: TRBJ1-4; CDR3 DNA: TGTGCCAGCAGCTTAGTAACTAATGAAAAACTGTTTTTT; CDR3 protein: CASSLVTNEKLFF
D gene: TRBD1; clone size: few; V gene: TRBV11-2; J gene: TRBJ1-1; CDR3 DNA: TGTGCCAGCAGCTACGACAGGGGGTGGACTGAAGCTTTCTTT; CDR3 protein: CASSYDRGWTEAFF
D gene: .; clone size: .; V gene: TRBV12-3/TRBV12-4; J gene: TRBJ1-2; CDR3 DNA: TGTGCCAGCACCCGGGCCGGGGGGTATGGCTACACCTTC; CDR3 protein: CASTRAGGYGYTF
D gene: TRBD2; clone size: .; V gene: TRBV5-1; J gene: TRBJ2-3; CDR3 DNA: TGCGCCAGCAGGATAGGACTAGCGGCCAGCACAGATACGCAGTATTTT; CDR3 protein: CASRIGLAASTDTQYF
D gene: TRBD1; clone size: few; V gene: TRBV14; J gene: TRBJ1-4; CDR3 DNA: TGTGCCAGCAGCCAAGTCCCGGGACAGGCAAAACTGTTTTTT; CDR3 protein: CASSQVPGQAKLFF
D gene: .; clone size: few; V gene: TRBV6-1; J gene: TRBJ2-7; CDR3 DNA: TGTGCCAGCAGTGGGACACGCCTAAGCTCCTACGAGCAGTACTTC; CDR3 protein: CASSGTRLSSYEQYF
D gene: TRBD2; clone size: few; V gene: TRBV6-1; J gene: TRBJ2-1; CDR3 DNA: TGTGCCAGCAGACTCTTGGGGGGGGATGAGCAGTTCTTC; CDR3 protein: CASRLLGGDEQFF
D gene: .; clone size: few; V gene: TRBV12-3/TRBV12-4; J gene: TRBJ1-1; CDR3 DNA: TGTGCCAGCAGTCAGAACGGGAGAGGCACTGAAGCTTTCTTT; CDR3 protein: CASSQNGRGTEAFF
D gene: TRBD2; clone size: few; V gene: TRBV4-2; J gene: TRBJ2-1; CDR3 DNA: TGTGCCAGCAGCCAAGGGTACCGACTAGCGAATGAGCAGTTCTTC; CDR3 protein: CASSQGYRLANEQFF
D gene: .; clone size: .; V gene: TRBV4-3; J gene: TRBJ2-1; CDR3 DNA: TGCGCCAGCAGCCAAGACACACATAGTGAGCAGTTCTTC; CDR3 protein: CASSQDTHSEQFF
D gene: .; clone size: .; V gene: TRBV6-2/TRBV6-3; J gene: TRBJ2-1; CDR3 DNA: TGTGCCAGCAGTTACCGTCCTGTCGGGTCGAGCTCCTACAATGAGCAGTTCTTC; CDR3 protein: CASSYRPVGSSSYNEQFF
D gene: .; clone size: few; V gene: TRBV24-1; J gene: TRBJ1-5; CDR3 DNA: TGTGCCACCAGTGATTCGGGGGGAGCTGGTCAGCCCCAGCATTTT; CDR3 protein: CATSDSGGAGQPQHF
D gene: TRBD1; clone size: few; V gene: TRBV12-3/TRBV12-4; J gene: TRBJ1-2; CDR3 DNA: TGTGCCAGCAGCGGAGGGACAGCTGGCTACACCTTC; CDR3 protein: CASSGGTAGYTF
D gene: .; clone size: .; V gene: TRBV12-3/TRBV12-4; J gene: TRBJ1-4; CDR3 DNA: TGTGCCAGCAGGGACAGCAAGCTCGCAACTAATGAAAAACTGTTTTTT; CDR3 protein: CASRDSKLATNEKLFF
D gene: TRBD2; clone size: few; V gene: TRBV12-3/TRBV12-4; J gene: TRBJ2-1; CDR3 DNA: TGTGCCAGCAGTGGGGGGCGGGAGGGCCGTACCATCTACAATGAGCAGTTCTTC; CDR3 protein: CASSGGREGRTIYNEQFF
D gene: TRBD2; clone size: few; V gene: TRBV10-3; J gene: TRBJ2-5; CDR3 DNA: TGTGCCATCAGTGAGTCGACTCTGGCGGGAGGACTGGGAGAGACCCAGTACTTC; CDR3 protein: CAISESTLAGGLGETQYF
D gene: TRBD1; clone size: few; V gene: TRBV20-1; J gene: TRBJ1-5; CDR3 DNA: TGCAGTGCGGTCGAGGGGGCTTCTCCCCAGCATTTT; CDR3 protein: CSAVEGASPQHF
D gene: TRBD2; clone size: .; V gene: TRBV7-9; J gene: TRBJ2-1; CDR3 DNA: TGTGCCAGCAGCTTAGGGGGACTAGCGCGCAATGAGCAGTTCTTC; CDR3 protein: CASSLGGLARNEQFF
D gene: .; clone size: .; V gene: TRBV28; J gene: TRBJ1-1; CDR3 DNA: TGTGCCAGCCACGGGGGTGGCGTCCGTAACACTGAAGCTTTCTTT; CDR3 protein: CASHGGGVRNTEAFF
D gene: TRBD1; clone size: few; V gene: TRBV19; J gene: TRBJ2-7; CDR3 DNA: TGTGCCAGTAGCCCGAAACAGGGGTACGAGCAGTACTTC; CDR3 protein: CASSPKQGYEQYF
D gene: TRBD1; clone size: .; V gene: TRBV5-1; J gene: TRBJ2-5; CDR3 DNA: TGCGCCAGCAGCTGGACATGGACAGGAGAGACCCAGTACTTC; CDR3 protein: CASSWTWTGETQYF
D gene: .; clone size: .; V gene: TRBV10-3; J gene: TRBJ2-7; CDR3 DNA: TGTGCCATCAGGGACTCCCTAGGAGCCGAGCAGTACTTC; CDR3 protein: CAIRDSLGAEQYF
D gene: TRBD2; clone size: .; V gene: TRBV12-3/TRBV12-4; J gene: TRBJ2-7; CDR3 DNA: TGTGCCAGCAGTGACTCCGGGACTAGCGGGGGACTTCGTTTC; CDR3 protein: CASSDSGTSGGLRF
D gene: TRBD2; clone size: .; V gene: TRBV19; J gene: TRBJ2-1; CDR3 DNA: TGTGCCAGTAGTGCTTTACGACTAGCGGGAGACAATGAGCAGTTCTTC; CDR3 protein: CASSALRLAGDNEQFF
D gene: TRBD1; clone size: few; V gene: TRBV19; J gene: TRBJ2-2; CDR3 DNA: TGTGCCAGTAGTATACAGGGGGCTGGCGGGGAGCTGTTTTTT; CDR3 protein: CASSIQGAGGELFF
D gene: .; clone size: few; V gene: TRBV20-1; J gene: TRBJ2-1; CDR3 DNA: TGCAGTGCTAGGGACATTCTACTACCCAGGGAGTTCTTC; CDR3 protein: CSARDILLPREFF
D gene: TRBD1; clone size: .; V gene: TRBV20-1; J gene: TRBJ2-2; CDR3 DNA: TGCAGTGCTCAGGGGACAGTGAACACCGGGGAGCTGTTTTTT; CDR3 protein: CSAQGTVNTGELFF
D gene: .; clone size: few; V gene: TRBV29-1; J gene: TRBJ2-3; CDR3 DNA: TGCAGCGTTGATGGGTCTGCAGATACGCAGTATTTT; CDR3 protein: CSVDGSADTQYF
D gene: .; clone size: .; V gene: TRBV28; J gene: TRBJ2-3; CDR3 DNA: TGTGCCAGCCGGGCGGAAACTAGCACAGATACGCAGTATTTT; CDR3 protein: CASRAETSTDTQYF
D gene: .; clone size: .; V gene: TRBV10-1; J gene: TRBJ2-3; CDR3 DNA: TGCGCCAGTAAGCCCGGGAGTAACACAGATACGCAGTATTTT; CDR3 protein: CASKPGSNTDTQYF
D gene: .; clone size: few; V gene: TRBV6-2/TRBV6-3; J gene: TRBJ2-1; CDR3 DNA: TGTGCCAGCAGTACTATTCTGAATAACCCGTCCAACAATGAGCAGTTCTTC; CDR3 protein: CASSTILNNPSNNEQFF
D gene: TRBD1; clone size: few; V gene: TRBV20-1; J gene: TRBJ2-7; CDR3 DNA: TGCAGTGCACGACCCGGGACAGGCCCCTACGAGCAGTACTTC; CDR3 protein: CSARPGTGPYEQYF
D gene: TRBD2; clone size: .; V gene: TRBV6-1; J gene: TRBJ2-4; CDR3 DNA: TGTGCCAGCTCCTGGGGTAGCGGGTTTACTAAAGCCAAAAACATTCAGTACTTC; CDR3 protein: CASSWGSGFTKAKNIQYF
D gene: TRBD1; clone size: .; V gene: TRBV7-2; J gene: TRBJ1-2; CDR3 DNA: TGTGCCAGCAGCCCTAGCAGGGGGCTCGGAGGCTACACCTTC; CDR3 protein: CASSPSRGLGGYTF
D gene: TRBD2; clone size: few; V gene: TRBV29-1; J gene: TRBJ2-7; CDR3 DNA: TGCAGCGCTCGAACTACTAGCGGGAGCTCCTACGAGCAGTACTTC; CDR3 protein: CSARTTSGSSYEQYF
D gene: .; clone size: few; V gene: TRBV20-1; J gene: TRBJ1-6; CDR3 DNA: TGCAGTGTCCCCGGAGGGGGGTATTCACCCCTCCACTTT; CDR3 protein: CSVPGGGYSPLHF
D gene: TRBD2; clone size: .; V gene: TRBV20-1; J gene: TRBJ2-1; CDR3 DNA: TGCAGTGCTAGAGAGGGACTAGCGGGGGAGAATGAGCAGTTCTTC; CDR3 protein: CSAREGLAGENEQFF
D gene: .; clone size: few; V gene: TRBV5-1; J gene: TRBJ1-2; CDR3 DNA: TGCGCCAGCAGCTTCGGACAGAAAAATAACTATGGCTACACCTTC; CDR3 protein: CASSFGQKNNYGYTF
D gene: .; clone size: .; V gene: TRBV6-1; J gene: TRBJ1-1; CDR3 DNA: TGTGCCAGCAGTCCCGCCATTCTGAACACTGAAGCTTTCTTT; CDR3 protein: CASSPAILNTEAFF
D gene: .; clone size: few; V gene: TRBV29-1; J gene: TRBJ2-2; CDR3 DNA: TGCAGCGTCCGTTCCGGGAACACCGGGGAGCTGTTTTTT; CDR3 protein: CSVRSGNTGELFF